The T cell receptor (beta chain) described here comes from a study of blood T cell repertoires in COVID-19 (dated by TCRdb to 2018 to 2020). About the investigation overall: Samples from collaborators originated in the United States, Italy and Spain and spanned both the acute and convalescent phases of COVID-19. A de-identified subject ID, COVID-19 status, age in years and sex were almost always included in the sample metadata. Samples came from the ongoing ImmuneRACE study (first 160 participants) plus 1,254 subjects from 6 global collaborators. The repertoires were made available in a free public database intended to serve as a resource for research on the immune response to SARS-CoV-2. The material from the prospective study consisted of cDNA or gDNA derived from T cells, B-cell-depleted T cells, or PBMCs. The dataset comprised deeply sampled blood TCRbeta repertoires from subjects exposed to, actively infected with, or recovered from COVID-19. HLA class I and class II types, where available, came from metadata supplied by the sample provider rather than from assay-based typing.

There are 15 amino acids in the CDR3, from cysteine to phenylalanine inclusive. Only CDR3 DNA is held: 45 bases, read in frame from base 1. CDR1 SGHRS and CDR2 YFSETQ are derived from the germline V gene. V loses 0 bases, J loses 4 bases, and the germline ends lie 14 bases apart. One collaborating source in Seattle enrolled patients during active infection and followed them longitudinally through the course of disease. Each collaborating institution followed its own protocols to collect whole blood in K2EDTA tubes. Collaborator samples were shipped for TCRbeta analysis as frozen whole blood, isolated PBMCs, or DNA extracted from either sample type. Summary of the overall study and its limitations: The quantity of clinical and demographic metadata differed by source and by participant and was supplied without curation.

This clone was counted once. Its cognate antigen has yet to be identified. Base qualities are not at hand, and no much larger clone is one base apart. TCRbeta CDR3 regions were amplified from genomic DNA using the immunoSEQ Assay, a bias-controlled multiplex PCR. Per the original workflow: The number of nucleated cells in each sample was estimated from the amplification of reference gene primers within the assay. Sequence reads were collapsed and filtered to measure the absolute abundance of every unique TCRbeta CDR3 rearrangement. For each sample, productive Simpson clonality was calculated as the square root of Simpson's diversity index across productive rearrangements. Entries here come from immuneACCESS through TCRdb and include only in-frame sequences with V and J called. Some clones fail to appear in such tables; in the studies checked, an unresolved V gene covers under half of the shortfall, and the cause of the remainder is unknown. From that table come the V and J calls and clone size; the DNA was used to work out D and trimming. The sample includes under 300,000 clones, with approximately 84% observed a single time. The ten largest clones add up to 1.4% to 1.5% of the sample.

Recombination connected TRBV5-1 to TRBJ2-7; possibly the D gene is TRBD1, per 6 matching bases. This receptor was taken from a human donor with COVID-19, enrolled during active disease. The donor label of this sample is uncertain. Sequencing was done on a sample of peripheral blood. This receptor carries the CDR3 CASSLEPGERYEQYF. The DNA sequence follows: TGCGCCAGCAGCTTGGAACCAGGGGAAAGGTACGAGCAGTACTTC.